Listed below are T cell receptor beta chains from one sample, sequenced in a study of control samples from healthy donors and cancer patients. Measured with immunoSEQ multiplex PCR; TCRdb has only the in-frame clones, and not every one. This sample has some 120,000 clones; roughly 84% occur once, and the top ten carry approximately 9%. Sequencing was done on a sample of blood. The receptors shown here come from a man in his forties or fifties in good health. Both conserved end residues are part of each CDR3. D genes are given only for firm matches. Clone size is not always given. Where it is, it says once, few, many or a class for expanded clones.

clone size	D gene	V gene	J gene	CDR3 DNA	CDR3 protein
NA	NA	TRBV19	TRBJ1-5	TGTGCCAGTAATATCATTGGGCAGCCCCAGCATTTT	CASNIIGQPQHF
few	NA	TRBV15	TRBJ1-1	TGTGCCACCAGCAGACAAGTCTCTGAAGCTTTCTTT	CATSRQVSEAFF
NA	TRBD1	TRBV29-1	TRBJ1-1	TGCAGCCTAGCAGGGACAGCACTTTCCACTGAAGCTTTCTTT	CSLAGTALSTEAFF
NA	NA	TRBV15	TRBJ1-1	TGTGCCACCAGTGGGGGGGCCATGAGGTCTGAAGCTTTCTTT	CATSGGAMRSEAFF
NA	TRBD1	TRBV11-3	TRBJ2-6	TGTGCCAGCAGGTACAATGGGGACAGGGAACAAATCTGGGCCAACGTCCTGACTTTC	CASRYNGDREQIWANVLTF
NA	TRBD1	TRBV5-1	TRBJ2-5	TGCGCCAGCAGCCCTCCGTTGGGGACAGGGGAAGAGACCCAGTACTTC	CASSPPLGTGEETQYF
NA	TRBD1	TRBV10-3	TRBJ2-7	TGTGCCATCAGTGGGGGACAGGCGGAATACGAGCAGTACTTC	CAISGGQAEYEQYF
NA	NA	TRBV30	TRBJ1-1	TGTGCCTGGAGTATCATCAACACTGAAGCTTTCTTT	CAWSIINTEAFF
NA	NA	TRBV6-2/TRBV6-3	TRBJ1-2	TGTGCCAGCAGTTCACAGGGATTTGGCTACACCTTC	CASSSQGFGYTF
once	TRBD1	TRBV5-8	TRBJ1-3	TGTGTCAGCAGCTTGGCTGGGACAGGGCCTTATGGAAACACCATATATTTT	CVSSLAGTGPYGNTIYF
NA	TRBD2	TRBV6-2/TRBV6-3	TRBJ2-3	TGTGCCAGCAGTTACCGGACTAGCGGGGGCCATAGCACAGATACGCAGTATTTT	CASSYRTSGGHSTDTQYF
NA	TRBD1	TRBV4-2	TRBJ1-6	TGTGCCAGCAGCCGGGACAGGGATGGAAGGACACCCCTCCACTTT	CASSRDRDGRTPLHF
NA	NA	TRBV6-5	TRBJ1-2	TGTGCCAGCAGTTACCAGGGCTTTGGATATGGCTACACCTTC	CASSYQGFGYGYTF
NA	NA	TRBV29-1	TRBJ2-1	TGCAGCGTTGAAGTTCGGGGGTTTGAGCAGTTCTTC	CSVEVRGFEQFF
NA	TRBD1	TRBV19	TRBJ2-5	TGTGCCAGTAGGGGACAGGGACCGAGAAAGACCCAGTACTTC	CASRGQGPRKTQYF
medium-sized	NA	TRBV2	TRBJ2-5	TGTGCCAGCCTGGGGGGAGGCGAGACCCAGTACTTC	CASLGGGETQYF
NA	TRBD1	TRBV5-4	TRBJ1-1	TGTGCCAGCAGACCGAGACAGGGGGCGGGTGAAGCTTTCTTT	CASRPRQGAGEAFF
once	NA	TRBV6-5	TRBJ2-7	TGTGCCAGCAGTTACTACTCTCAGGGTCCCTACGAGCAGTACTTC	CASSYYSQGPYEQYF
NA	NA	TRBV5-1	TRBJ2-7	TGCGCCAGCAGCCGCCTCCGGGCGTCGAGCTCCTACGAGCAGTACTTC	CASSRLRASSSYEQYF
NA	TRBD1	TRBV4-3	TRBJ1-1	TGCGCCAGCAGCCAAGACGAGGTGGGACAGGGTGGGATGAACACTGAAGCTTTCTTT	CASSQDEVGQGGMNTEAFF
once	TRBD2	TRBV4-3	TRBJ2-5	TGCGCCAGCAGCCTTGGGTTAGCGGGGCGGGAAAGGGAGACCCAGTACTTC	CASSLGLAGRERETQYF
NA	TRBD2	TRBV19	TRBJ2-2	TGTGCCAGTAGTGCCCGATCCGGGACTAGCGGGGGGGCCCAAGCGAACACCGGGGAGCTGTTTTTT	CASSARSGTSGGAQANTGELFF
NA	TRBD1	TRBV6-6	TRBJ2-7	TGTGCCAGCAGACAAACGACAGGGGCCTACGAGCAGTACTTC	CASRQTTGAYEQYF
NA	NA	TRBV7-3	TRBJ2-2	TGTGCCAGCAGCTTGATCCCCCCAGCCACCGGGGAGCTGTTTTTT	CASSLIPPATGELFF
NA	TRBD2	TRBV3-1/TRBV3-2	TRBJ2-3	TGTGCCAGCAGCCCCGGATCTTTAGCGGGGGGGCCGGGAGATACGCAGTATTTT	CASSPGSLAGGPGDTQYF
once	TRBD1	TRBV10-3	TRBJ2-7	TGTGCCGTGGGACAGGGGCCCTACGAGCAGTACTTC	CAVGQGPYEQYF
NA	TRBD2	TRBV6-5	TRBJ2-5	TGTGCCAGCAGTTGGGACCGGGGGGGGGCGGAGACCCAGTACTTC	CASSWDRGGAETQYF
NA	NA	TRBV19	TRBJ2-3	TGTGCCAGTAGTATAGGTGCAGGGGACACAGATACGCAGTATTTT	CASSIGAGDTDTQYF